Below, one T cell receptor beta chain is given with its context. As yet, its antigen is unknown. The data were taken from a study of PD-1 blockade in classical Hodgkin lymphoma. Study-level background: Nivolumab was given intravenously to patients at 3 mg/kg every 2 weeks. Regarding the study as a whole: Patients starting nivolumab under 1 year after ASCT were excluded. Relapsed/refractory patients reportedly had lower baseline diversity than newly diagnosed patients. Lower baseline TCR diversity marked trial partial responders and progressors.

Every patient was affected by relapse after autologous stem cell transplantation, while exposure to brentuximab vedotin was not uniform. This CDR3 spans 16 amino acids. Germline assignment: CDR1 SGHNT and CDR2 YYREEE (reference sequence). V was cut by 0 bases and J by 0 bases, with 7 bases left in between. Measured with immunoSEQ multiplex PCR; TCRdb has only the in-frame clones, and not every one. The sample comprises 65,000 to 95,000 clones, around 86% of which are singletons, and under 25% rests with the top ten. Sequenced here: peripheral blood mononuclear cells (PBMCs), sampled at baseline. The receptor comes from a human donor with classical Hodgkin lymphoma. This sequence joins TRBV5-4 and TRBJ2-6; D not resolved. CDR3 protein: CASSLAGSSGANVLTF. The CDR3 region has the DNA TGTGCCAGCAGCTTGGCCGGGTCCTCTGGGGCCAACGTCCTGACTTTC.